The 20 T cell receptor beta chains listed next were all sequenced from one sample in a study of blood T cell repertoires in COVID-19. Generated by immunoSEQ multiplex PCR, the TCRdb table keeps only in-frame clones and is missing some. The sample has a few hundred thousand clones; about 87% are singletons. Sequencing input: peripheral blood. The source is a human donor in a cohort sampled during active COVID-19.

Written as DNA, the CDR3 is TGTGCCAGTTTGGACAGGGCGCGGGACACTGAAGCTTTCTTT. Protein sequence: CASLDRARDTEAFF. The V call is TRBV19, the J call TRBJ1-1; 8 positions agree with TRBD1. This CDR3 comprises 14 residues. V shed 8 bases, J shed 3 bases, and the junction held 8 bases outside the gene matches. CDR1 is LNHDA, CDR2 SQIVND, per germline (reference sequence).

The CDR3 loop is CASSVDGGYGYTF. Written as DNA, the CDR3 is TGTGCCAGCAGCGTAGACGGGGGGTATGGCTACACCTTC. The V call is TRBV9, the J call TRBJ1-2; TRBD1 might be the D (5 bases). V was shortened by 0 bases and J by 5 bases, with 8 bases between the two germline ends. Germline CDR1 SGDLS, CDR2 YYNGEE. The CDR3 sequence is 13 residues long.

J is TRBJ2-7 and V is TRBV5-1, with 10 positions matching TRBD1. J lost 2 bases, V lost 4 bases, and 3 bases had no gene match. This CDR3 has 14 amino acids. The V gene's germline CDR1 is SGHRS and CDR2 YFSETQ. CDR3 bases: TGCGCCAGCAGCACCGGGACAGGGGCCTACGAGCAGTACTTC. Its protein is CASSTGTGAYEQYF.

The chain couples TRBV4-1 to TRBJ2-7; D may be TRBD2 (7 bases). The CDR3 length is 16 residues. From germline, CDR1 is MGHRA and CDR2 YSYEKL. Trimming shortened V by 4 bases and J by 6 bases, and 22 bases separated the two germline ends. The CDR3 is CASSLVLRGGLVEQYF. The DNA for the CDR3 is TGCGCCAGCAGCCTGGTCCTGAGGGGGGGGTTGGTCGAGCAGTACTTC.

The J gene is TRBJ2-7, the V gene TRBV6-5, with TRBD2 as a possible D gene (5 bases). The CDR3 runs to 15 residues. CDR1 and CDR2 from the germline V gene are MNHEY and SVGAGI. Between the trimmed V and J ends, which lost 3 bases and 2 bases, there was a span of 14 bases. CDR3: CASSYKGHGTYEQYF. CDR3 nucleotides: TGTGCCAGCAGTTATAAAGGTCACGGGACCTACGAGCAGTACTTC.

V is TRBV15 and J is TRBJ1-4, with TRBD1 matching 7 bases. J was trimmed by 1 base and V by 3 bases; bases with no gene match: 5. CDR3 length: 16 amino acids. CDR1 and CDR2 from the germline V gene are LNHNV and YYDKDF (reference sequence). Here the CDR3 DNA reads TGTGCCACCAGCAGGGAAAGACAGGGAACTAATGAAAAACTGTTTTTT. Translation: CATSRERQGTNEKLFF.

The genes are TRBV6-2 or TRBV6-3 and TRBJ1-5, with 7 bases aligning to TRBD1. This CDR3 has 17 residues. V trimming: 6 bases; J trimming: 6 bases; junction bases outside the gene matches: 17. Per the germline V gene, CDR1 is MNHEY and CDR2 is SVGEGT. DNA for the CDR3: TGTGCCAGCAGCCTCAGCCCCATACAGGGGATCTTTCAGCCCCAGCATTTT. Its translation is CASSLSPIQGIFQPQHF.

This clone has just a few counts. The genes are TRBV2 and TRBJ2-5; TRBD2 matches 11 bases. This CDR3 is built from 15 residues. CDR1 is SNHLY and CDR2 is FYNNEI in the germline V gene. V shed 3 bases, J shed 5 bases, and the junction held 5 bases outside the gene matches. The CDR3 DNA reads as TGTGCCAGCAGTGACCCCACTAGCGGGGGTGAGACCCAGTACTTC. As protein: CASSDPTSGGETQYF.

This chain joins TRBV19 and TRBJ2-7; 7 nucleotides agree with TRBD2. Unmatched junction bases numbered 8, after V lost 6 bases and J lost 3 bases. The CDR3 runs to 14 residues. Germline CDR1 and CDR2: LNHDA and SQIVND (reference sequence). The chain's CDR3 is CASSPRGELYEQYF. CDR3 DNA sequence: TGTGCCAGTAGCCCCCGGGGGGAACTCTACGAGCAGTACTTC.

This rearrangement joins TRBV28 to TRBJ1-1; no clear D gene. Deletions cut 1 base from V and 1 base from J, with 16 bases between. From germline, CDR1 is MDHEN and CDR2 SYDVKM. The CDR3 contains 17 residues. The CDR3 nucleotides are TGTGCCAGCAGTTTATCTTATCTTTTACTTGGGAACACTGAAGCTTTCTTT. This gives the protein CASSLSYLLLGNTEAFF.

V is TRBV18 and J is TRBJ1-2, with 8 bases identical to TRBD1. The CDR3 spans 15 residues. Germline assignment: CDR1 KGHSH and CDR2 LQKENI. V trimming: 6 bases; J trimming: 0 bases; junction bases outside the gene matches: 6. CDR3 nucleotides: TGTGCCAGCTCCCCGACAGGGGATACTAACTATGGCTACACCTTC. Amino acid sequence: CASSPTGDTNYGYTF. Variable domain in full (rest from reference TRBV18 and TRBJ1-2): NAGVMQNPRHLVRRRGQEARLRCSPMKGHSHVYWYRQLPEEGLKFMVYLQKENIIDESGMPKERFSAEFPKEGPSILRIQQVVRGDSAAYFCASSPTGDTNYGYTFGSGTRLTVV.

The V and J genes are TRBV4-1 and TRBJ2-2; 8 bases align to TRBD2. CDR1 and CDR2 from the germline V gene are MGHRA and YSYEKL. Trimming at V came to 4 bases and at J to 5 bases, leaving 9 bases not matched to a gene. The CDR3 is 16 residues long. The CDR3 DNA reads as TGCGCCAGCAGCCCAAAGGGGACTAGGAGGACCGGGGAGCTGTTTTTT. Protein sequence: CASSPKGTRRTGELFF.

This clone was observed a single time. The rearrangement uses TRBV20-1 and TRBJ2-2, with D maybe TRBD1 (5 bases). From germline, CDR1 is DFQATT and CDR2 SNEGSKA (reference sequence). CDR3 length: 15 amino acids. V lost 3 bases and J 0 bases, leaving 11 bases between the germline ends. The CDR3 here is CSASGALANTGELFF. CDR3 coding DNA: TGCAGTGCTAGTGGGGCTCTCGCGAACACCGGGGAGCTGTTTTTT.

The rearrangement uses TRBV19 and TRBJ1-6; 7 nucleotides agree with TRBD1. CDR3 length equals 14 residues. Trimming cost V 5 bases and J 7 bases; bases outside gene matches: 5. Germline V gene data show CDR1 as LNHDA and CDR2 as SQIVND (reference sequence). CDR3 DNA: TGTGCCAGTAGTTCCGGGACAGCAAATTCACCCCTCCACTTT. This encodes CASSSGTANSPLHF.

With respect to this clone: One end of the junction varies from germline; a read error may be responsible. This rearrangement joins TRBV6-5 to TRBJ2-3; D unresolved. The CDR3 length is 12 residues. In germline, CDR1 is MNHEY, CDR2 SVGAGI. CDR3 protein: CAGSIAGDTQYF. In DNA form, the CDR3 reads TGTGCCGGCAGTATCGCCGGAGATACGCAGTATTTT.

The gene calls are TRBV11-2 and TRBJ1-2, with a possible D match to TRBD1 (6 bases). V was shortened by 2 bases and J by 9 bases, with 13 bases between the two germline ends. The CDR3 runs to 13 residues. The germline V gene has CDR1 SGHAT and CDR2 FQNNGV. CDR3 region: CASSLWDKSRYTF. The CDR3, as DNA: TGTGCCAGCAGCTTATGGGACAAATCTCGCTACACCTTC.

Here the CDR3 reads CASSLGVSGVGTDTQYF. CDR3 DNA: TGTGCCAGCAGCTTAGGCGTTAGCGGGGTAGGCACAGATACGCAGTATTTT. This rearrangement joins TRBV7-2 to TRBJ2-3; 8 bases agree with TRBD2. There are 17 residues in the CDR3. The germline CDR1 and CDR2 sequences are SGHTA and FQGNSA. The junction had 7 bases not matched to a gene; V was cut back by 1 base and J by 1 base.

The V and J genes are TRBV25-1 and TRBJ2-5; a weak D match, TRBD2 (5 bases). Germline V lookup: CDR1 MGHDK, CDR2 SYGVNS. This CDR3 is built from 15 residues. V was trimmed by 4 bases and J by 0 bases, leaving 12 bases between them. The CDR3 here is CASSGPLGNQETQYF. The CDR3 DNA reads TGTGCCAGCAGTGGCCCACTAGGAAACCAAGAGACCCAGTACTTC.

The chain links TRBV2 to TRBJ2-5, with a possible D match to TRBD2 (5 bases). V gave up 8 bases and J gave up 3 bases, with 13 bases separating them. The germline V gene encodes CDR1 SNHLY and CDR2 FYNNEI. This CDR3 has 13 residues. CDR3 coding DNA: TGTGCCAGCGGGCCGGAGGCTGAAGAGACCCAGTACTTC. Translated: CASGPEAEETQYF.

V usage is TRBV7-9 and J usage is TRBJ1-3; no definite D call. The CDR3 contains 15 residues. V gave up 4 bases and J gave up 0 bases, with 10 bases separating them. CDR1 SEHNR and CDR2 FQNEAQ come from the germline V gene (reference sequence). The CDR3 nucleotides read TGTGCCAGCAGCTCTGACGGGTTCTCTGGAAACACCATATATTTT. Its translation is CASSSDGFSGNTIYF. Looking up the rest from reference TRBV7-9 and TRBJ1-3 gives the full variable domain: DTGVSQNPRHKITKRGQNVTFRCDPISEHNRLYWYRQTLGQGPEFLTYFQNEAQLEKSRLLSDRFSAERPKGSFSTLEIQRTEQGDSAMYLCASSSDGFSGNTIYFGEGSWLTVV.